This T cell receptor beta chain was identified in a study of T-cell memory formation after mild COVID-19. Across the study: TCR clusters were mostly confined to one donor each.

In germline, CDR1 is DFQATT, CDR2 SNEGSKA (reference sequence). Trimming removed 0 bases at V and 4 bases at J, with 9 bases between. The CDR3 is 13 residues long. MiXCR, run by TCRdb on the 5' RACE reads, gives a single entry per CDR3 protein. The sample records hundreds of thousands of distinct CDR3 sequences, more than 20% being singletons. This clonotype was picked up a small number of times. The sample consisted of PBMCs or a T cell subset sorted from them (not recorded which). The sequence came from an adult woman who had mild COVID-19 (a few samples of this study predate the infection). Cell type and time point are not known. The V call is TRBV20-1, the J call TRBJ1-2; D perhaps matches TRBD1 (5 bases). The CDR3 sequence is CSARETDLYGYTF. In DNA form, the CDR3 reads TGCAGTGCTAGAGAGACAGATCTCTATGGCTACACCTTC.